This T cell receptor beta chain was obtained from a study of blood T cell repertoires in COVID-19. About the research overall: Sites in the United States, Italy and Spain provided acute and convalescent COVID-19 samples. Sources were T cells, B-cell-depleted T cells, or PBMCs; the material itself was cDNA or gDNA.

From germline, CDR1 is MNHEY and CDR2 SVGAGI. This CDR3 comprises 12 residues. Trimming pared 6 bases from V and 6 bases from J, leaving 11 bases between. Original processing notes: Amplified reference gene primers provided the basis for estimating nucleated cell counts. Assay: immunoSEQ multiplex PCR; the TCRdb copy retains only in-frame clones and omits some. The DNA gave D and trimming, while V, J and clone size come from that table. The sample gives 95,000 to 110,000 clones, more than 70% of which show up once; approximately 6.2% is in the top ten. This TCR derives from a man aged 50 or older with active or convalescent COVID-19. The chain employs TRBV6-5 and TRBJ1-2; D perhaps matches TRBD1 (5 bases). The source material was peripheral blood. The CDR3 spells CASRGTEDGYTF. In nucleotides, the CDR3 is TGTGCCAGCAGAGGGACTGAAGATGGCTACACCTTC.